Below are 26 T cell receptor beta chains sequenced from a single sample in a study of shared clonotypes between healthy human individuals. Selected positively for CCR7 and CD45RO-negative, naive CD8 cells excluded terminally differentiated effector memory CD45RA+ cells. Measured with immunoSEQ multiplex PCR; TCRdb has only the in-frame clones, and not every one. The sample holds approximately 2,000,000 clones, 85% to 95% seen once. The sample comprised naive CD8+ T cells from PBMCs. The receptors come from a man younger than 35 in good health. Some clones in this sample may be carry-over from other donors' samples.

The rearrangement uses TRBV5-6 and TRBJ2-5, with D unresolved. CDR1 SGHDT and CDR2 YYEEEE come from the germline V gene. Trimming removed 2 bases from V and 4 bases from J, with 21 bases in between. CDR3 size: 17 residues. The CDR3 DNA reads TGTGCCAGCAGCTTTTTTATGGCGTCCCCCGACGGAGAGACCCAGTACTTC. The encoded protein is CASSFFMASPDGETQYF.

This chain connects TRBV6-6 to TRBJ2-3; weak D call: TRBD1 (6 bases). Trimming pared 10 bases from V and 3 bases from J, leaving 14 bases between. This CDR3 spans 13 amino acids. Germline lookup yields CDR1 MNHNY and CDR2 SVGAGI (reference sequence). CDR3 loop: CATQRQATDTQYF. In DNA form, the CDR3 reads TGTGCCACGCAACGACAGGCTACAGATACGCAGTATTTT.

This chain connects TRBV6-5 to TRBJ2-3; the D call may be TRBD1 or TRBD2 (5 bases each). This CDR3 has 12 residues. V was trimmed by 6 bases and J by 9 bases, leaving 13 bases between them. The V gene's germline CDR1 is MNHEY and CDR2 SVGAGI. CDR3 nucleotides: TGTGCCAGCAGAGCCGAATGGGGGACGCAGTATTTT. Translating it yields CASRAEWGTQYF.

The chain uses TRBV11-2 and TRBJ2-7; 10 nucleotides match TRBD2. Trimming cost V 3 bases and J 3 bases; bases outside gene matches: 11. Looked up from germline, CDR1 is SGHAT and CDR2 is FQNNGV. The CDR3 totals 17 residues. This chain's CDR3 is CASSLTRASGSNYEQYF. The CDR3 DNA reads TGTGCCAGCAGCTTGACCCGCGCTAGCGGGAGTAACTACGAGCAGTACTTC.

The chain links TRBV7-9 to TRBJ2-1, with D uncertain. V gave up 9 bases and J gave up 7 bases, with 16 bases separating them. There are 13 residues in the CDR3. Germline lookup yields CDR1 SEHNR and CDR2 FQNEAQ (reference sequence). CDR3 loop: CASPDLRGNEQFF. The DNA for the CDR3 is TGTGCCAGTCCGGACCTCCGTGGGAATGAGCAGTTCTTC.

The chain joins TRBV30 to TRBJ1-2, with D maybe TRBD1 (5 bases). With 1 base removed from V and 8 bases from J, the gap between germline ends came to 23 bases. Per the germline V gene, CDR1 is GTSNPN and CDR2 is SVGIG (reference sequence). The CDR3 loop spans 16 amino acids. The CDR3 bases are TGTGCCTGGAGTGCTCCGGCCGGGACTTTTCCTACCGGCTACACCTTC. The encoded protein is CAWSAPAGTFPTGYTF.

The rearrangement uses TRBV19 and TRBJ2-6; D remains ambiguous. The germline gives CDR1 LNHDA, CDR2 SQIVND (reference sequence). Between the trimmed V and J ends, which lost 5 bases and 4 bases, there was a span of 15 bases. CDR3 size: 16 residues. The CDR3 sequence is CASSLTEFAGANVLTF. CDR3 nucleotide sequence: TGTGCCAGTAGTCTCACGGAATTTGCCGGGGCCAACGTCCTGACTTTC.

This chain connects TRBV27 to TRBJ1-2; possible D gene TRBD1, 5 bases. The V gene lost 1 base and the J gene lost 8 bases, with 17 bases spanning the gap. CDR1 is MNHEY and CDR2 is SMNVEV in the germline V gene (reference sequence). The CDR3 has 15 residues. The CDR3 DNA reads as TGTGCCAGCAGTTTATTAGCAGGGTCATTTGCAGGCTACACCTTC. Translated: CASSLLAGSFAGYTF.

This clone has just one count. This sample also contains other DNA sequences that code for the same CDR3. The chain carries TRBV7-3 and TRBJ2-2, with 7 positions matching TRBD2. J gave up 4 bases and V 4 bases, and 3 bases lay outside the gene matches. Germline CDR1 SGHTA, CDR2 FQGTGA. The CDR3 runs to 14 residues. The CDR3 region is CASSSREGTGELFF. CDR3 coding DNA: TGTGCCAGCAGCTCCAGGGAGGGCACCGGGGAGCTGTTTTTT.

A word on this clone: Additional DNA sequences in this sample encode the identical CDR3. V gene TRBV9 combines with J gene TRBJ2-1; no definite D call. In germline, CDR1 is SGDLS, CDR2 YYNGEE. V lost 0 bases and J lost 10, with 8 bases in between. CDR3 length: 12 amino acids. This chain's CDR3 is CASSVVGWEQFF. Written as DNA, the CDR3 is TGTGCCAGCAGCGTAGTAGGGTGGGAGCAGTTCTTC. Combining the CDR3 with reference TRBV9 and TRBJ2-1 gives the whole variable domain DSGVTQTPKHLITATGQRVTLRCSPRSGDLSVYWYQQSLDQGLQFLIQYYNGEERAKGNILERFSAQQFPDLHSELNLSSLELGDSALYFCASSVVGWEQFFGPGTRLTVL.

This clone was seen once. The gene calls are TRBV7-9 and TRBJ1-2; the match to TRBD1 covers 9 bases. J lost 8 bases, V lost 8 bases, and 9 bases had no gene match. The CDR3 length is 13 residues. Germline V gene lookup returns CDR1 SEHNR and CDR2 FQNEAQ (reference sequence). CDR3 loop: CASSLGQGKGYTF. CDR3 coding DNA: TGTGCCAGCTCTCTGGGACAGGGTAAAGGCTACACCTTC.

This rearrangement joins TRBV25-1 to TRBJ1-2; a weak D match, TRBD1 (6 bases). The CDR3 extends over 13 amino acids. V was pared by 6 bases and J by 8 bases, with 16 bases between. The germline V gene has CDR1 MGHDK and CDR2 SYGVNS. The CDR3 here is CASSSDRFDGYTF. As DNA, the CDR3 is TGTGCCAGCAGCTCCGACAGGTTCGACGGCTACACCTTC.

The chain recombines TRBV13 with TRBJ2-5, with D possibly called TRBD1 or TRBD2 (5 bases each). The germline V gene encodes CDR1 PRHDT and CDR2 FYEKMQ (reference sequence). The length of the CDR3 is 15 residues. The V gene lost 5 bases and the J gene lost 1 base, with 14 bases spanning the gap. The CDR3 spells CASSQGDLSQETQYF. CDR3 DNA sequence: TGTGCCAGCAGCCAAGGGGACCTCAGCCAAGAGACCCAGTACTTC.

As to this clone: Distinct nucleotide sequences in the sample also encode this CDR3. The chain is built from TRBV7-8 and TRBJ2-7, with D unresolved. The V end lost 2 bases, the J end lost 2 bases, and 4 bases lay between the germline ends. Germline values: CDR1 SGHVS, CDR2 FQNEAQ. The length of the CDR3 is 12 residues. The CDR3, as DNA: TGTGCCAGCAGCTTAAGCCCCTACGAGCAGTACTTC. It yields the protein CASSLSPYEQYF.

The chain links TRBV5-6 to TRBJ1-1; no clear D gene. Trimming took 4 bases from V and 5 from J, leaving 12 bases between them. The length of the CDR3 is 13 residues. CDR1 SGHDT and CDR2 YYEEEE come from the germline V gene. As DNA, the CDR3 is TGTGCCAGCAGCCCGAAACGAGGGACTGAAGCTTTCTTT. Its protein product is CASSPKRGTEAFF.

This sequence joins TRBV28 and TRBJ2-7; D is undetermined. The V end lost 5 bases, the J end lost 0 bases, and 17 bases lay between the germline ends. CDR3 length: 16 residues. CDR1 is MDHEN and CDR2 is SYDVKM in the germline V gene. The DNA for the CDR3 is TGTGCCAGCAGTGACCCCCCCCAACCGAGCTCCTACGAGCAGTACTTC. Translated: CASSDPPQPSSYEQYF. Using reference TRBV28 and TRBJ2-7 for the parts outside the CDR3, the full variable domain is DVKVTQSSRYLVKRTGEKVFLECVQDMDHENMFWYRQDPGLGLRLIYFSYDVKMKEKGDIPEGYSVSREKKERFSLILESASTNQTSMYLCASSDPPQPSSYEQYFGPGTRLTVT.

Note on this clone: The sample contains more than one DNA sequence encoding this CDR3. The chain has TRBV20-1 and TRBJ2-2; no definite D call. The CDR3 covers 11 residues. Germline V gene data show CDR1 as DFQATT and CDR2 as SNEGSKA (reference sequence). Trimming pared 1 base from V and 6 bases from J, leaving 3 bases between. The CDR3 DNA follows: TGCAGTGCTAGAGGTCCCGGGGAGCTGTTTTTT. Residues: CSARGPGELFF.

The chain carries TRBV29-1 and TRBJ2-1; 9 nucleotides align to TRBD2. V was pared by 6 bases and J by 10 bases, with 13 bases of the junction left unmatched. From germline, CDR1 is SQVTM and CDR2 ANQGSEA. The CDR3 covers 14 residues. The CDR3: CSVGGAGGIWEQFF. The CDR3, as DNA: TGCAGCGTGGGTGGAGCGGGAGGAATATGGGAGCAGTTCTTC.

V usage is TRBV6-5 and J usage is TRBJ2-1; 9 nucleotides line up with TRBD2. After removal of 4 bases from V and 2 bases from J, the junction contained 6 bases not matched to a gene. This CDR3 is built from 16 residues. The germline V gene has CDR1 MNHEY and CDR2 SVGAGI. In DNA, the CDR3 is TGTGCCAGCAGTTTATCGACTAGCGGAGCCTACAATGAGCAGTTCTTC. It specifies CASSLSTSGAYNEQFF.

V is TRBV5-1 and J is TRBJ1-2, with a possible D match to TRBD1 (5 bases). This CDR3 is built from 15 residues. The germline V and J ends were trimmed by 4 bases and 0 bases, with 13 bases remaining between them. Germline CDR1 is SGHRS and CDR2 is YFSETQ. The CDR3 is CASSQGWGANYGYTF. The CDR3, as DNA: TGCGCCAGCAGCCAAGGTTGGGGGGCTAACTATGGCTACACCTTC. Full variable domain (outside the CDR3, taken from reference TRBV5-1 and TRBJ1-2): KAGVTQTPRYLIKTRGQQVTLSCSPISGHRSVSWYQQTPGQGLQFLFEYFSETQRNKGNFPGRFSGRQFSNSRSEMNVSTLELGDSALYLCASSQGWGANYGYTFGSGTRLTVV.

As regards this clone: Additional DNA sequences in this sample encode the identical CDR3. The V call is TRBV7-9, the J call TRBJ2-7, with D possibly matching TRBD1 (6 bases). Germline assignment: CDR1 SEHNR and CDR2 FQNEAQ (reference sequence). V dropped 0 bases and J dropped 7 bases, with 10 bases sitting between them. CDR3 length: 13 amino acids. CDR3 sequence (DNA): TGTGCCAGCAGCTTAGCGGTTGGGACAGAGCAGTACTTC. Translating gives CASSLAVGTEQYF. The full variable domain, rest sourced from reference TRBV7-9 and TRBJ2-7, is DTGVSQNPRHKITKRGQNVTFRCDPISEHNRLYWYRQTLGQGPEFLTYFQNEAQLEKSRLLSDRFSAERPKGSFSTLEIQRTEQGDSAMYLCASSLAVGTEQYFGPGTRLTVT.

The chain recombines TRBV18 with TRBJ2-3; no definite D call. CDR3 length: 14 amino acids. V was clipped by 3 bases and J by 0 bases, with 7 bases between them. Germline loops: CDR1 KGHSH, CDR2 LQKENI. CDR3: CASSPAPSTDTQYF. CDR3 nucleotide sequence: TGTGCCAGCTCACCTGCCCCTAGCACAGATACGCAGTATTTT. The whole variable domain, filled in from reference TRBV18 and TRBJ2-3, reads NAGVMQNPRHLVRRRGQEARLRCSPMKGHSHVYWYRQLPEEGLKFMVYLQKENIIDESGMPKERFSAEFPKEGPSILRIQQVVRGDSAAYFCASSPAPSTDTQYFGPGTRLTVL.

V gene TRBV7-6 combines with J gene TRBJ2-7, with 7 positions matching TRBD1. V shed 3 bases, J shed 3 bases, and the junction held 8 bases outside the gene matches. The CDR3 consists of 15 residues. Germline assignment: CDR1 SGHVS and CDR2 FNYEAQ. CDR3 residues: CASSLDPGQIYEQYF. CDR3 nucleotides: TGTGCCAGCAGCTTGGACCCGGGACAGATCTACGAGCAGTACTTC.

A few counts support this clone. The V gene is TRBV27, the J gene TRBJ1-2, with TRBD1 matching 9 bases. In germline, CDR1 is MNHEY, CDR2 SMNVEV (reference sequence). V was pared by 5 bases and J by 8 bases, with 9 bases of the junction left unmatched. The CDR3 spans 14 residues. The CDR3 DNA follows: TGTGCCAGCAGTCCACAGGACAGGGGACGGGGCTACACCTTC. Protein sequence: CASSPQDRGRGYTF.

The gene calls are TRBV13 and TRBJ2-3; TRBD2 matches at 8 bases. The germline V gene encodes CDR1 PRHDT and CDR2 FYEKMQ (reference sequence). There are 16 residues in the CDR3. J gave up 2 bases and V 5 bases, and 9 bases lay outside the gene matches. The CDR3 DNA reads as TGTGCCAGCAGCCCCCAACTAGCGGAGATCACAGATACGCAGTATTTT. This gives the protein CASSPQLAEITDTQYF.

The chain has TRBV4-2 and TRBJ2-7; TRBD2 matches at 8 bases. Germline trimming cut 4 bases from V and 3 bases from J; bases unmatched to any gene: 11. The CDR3 runs to 16 residues. Germline assignment: CDR1 LGHNA and CDR2 YNFKEQ. As DNA, the CDR3 is TGTGCCAGCAGCCTGACGTCGGGAGGGGAGGACTACGAGCAGTACTTC. It yields the protein CASSLTSGGEDYEQYF.